This T cell receptor beta chain is from a study of T cell responses to AZD1222 COVID-19 vaccine. This clone has only one observation. The antigen remains undetermined. Clones were read by immunoSEQ multiplex PCR, and TCRdb kept only the in-frame ones, dropping some. This sample has over 100,000 clones, with under 95% found just once. Study results and limitations: Donors, mostly white British, included more females; clonal diversity was possibly underestimated. Repertoire sampling happened only post peak T cell response. There were vaccine-associated CD4 TCRs across spike, dominant at 160-218 and 743-854.

CDR3 size: 14 residues. Trimming pared 5 bases from V and 6 bases from J, leaving 13 bases between. Looked up from germline, CDR1 is MNHEY and CDR2 is SVGAGI. Analysis merged second doses at about 4 or about 12 weeks. The chain couples TRBV6-5 to TRBJ1-4; a weak D match, TRBD1 (5 bases). This clonotype originated in an adult who received the AZD1222 COVID-19 vaccine. The sequenced sample was peripheral blood, obtained 28 days after the second AZD1222 dose. The DNA of the CDR3 is TGTGCCAGCAGTCCCTGGGGAGGGGATGAAAAACTGTTTTTT. Amino acid sequence: CASSPWGGDEKLFF.